This TCR beta chain is from a study of identical twins. A remark on this clonotype: The antigen remains unidentified.

TCRdb passed the 5' RACE reads through MiXCR, listing each CDR3 protein once. The profile shows 1.5 million to 2 million distinct CDR3 sequences, around 29% of them singletons. Whole-study results and caveats: Memory repertoires showed no such pattern, whereas abundant cord blood beta clonotypes carried fewer insertions. Monozygotic twin pairs showed more out-of-frame TCR alpha sharing than models estimated.

CDR3 length: 14 residues. Germline CDR1 reads SNHLY; CDR2 reads FYNNEI. V lost 7 bases and J 2 bases, leaving 15 bases between the germline ends. Material: cord blood. The receptor was isolated from a newborn girl in good health. The chain employs TRBV2 and TRBJ2-7; D unresolved. CDR3 region: CASTLNSKTYEQYF. The DNA of the CDR3 is TGTGCCAGCACCCTAAACAGCAAAACCTACGAGCAGTACTTC.